This T cell receptor beta chain is drawn from a study of shared clonotypes between healthy human individuals. Study results and caveats: The authors sampled blood alone, and tissue repertoires likely differ. Shared clonotypes: roughly 4.5% naive CD4, around 3.7% naive CD8, around 2.4% memory CD4, 0.4% to 0.5% memory CD8.

Losses at the gene ends were 0 bases for V and 4 bases for J; bases not matched to a gene: 10. CDR3 length equals 17 residues. Germline CDR1 SGHTA, CDR2 FQGNSA. In the case of this clone: The antigen is not known.

Sequencing was performed with immunoSEQ multiplex PCR; in TCRdb, only in-frame clones are kept and a portion is missing. The table lists a few hundred thousand clones, around 74% of them singletons. The rearrangement joins TRBV7-2 to TRBJ2-7; 9 bases fit TRBD2. The sample was memory CD4+ T cells sorted from blood. Sample subset: CD45RA-negative fraction. The source is a man between 25 and 39 years old in good health. CDR3 residues: CASSLALSSGVFYEQYF. CDR3 bases: TGTGCCAGCAGCTTAGCTCTCTCTAGCGGGGTCTTTTACGAGCAGTACTTC.